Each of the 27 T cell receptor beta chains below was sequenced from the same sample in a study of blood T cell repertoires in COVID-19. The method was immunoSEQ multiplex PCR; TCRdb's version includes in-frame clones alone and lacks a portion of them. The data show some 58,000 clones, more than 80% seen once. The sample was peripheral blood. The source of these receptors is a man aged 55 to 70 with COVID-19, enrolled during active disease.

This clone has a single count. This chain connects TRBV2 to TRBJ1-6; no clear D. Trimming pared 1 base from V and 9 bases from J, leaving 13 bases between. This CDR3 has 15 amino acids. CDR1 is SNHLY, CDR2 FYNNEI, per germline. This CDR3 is CASSEGPGSISPLHF. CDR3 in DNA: TGTGCCAGCAGTGAAGGACCAGGTTCGATTTCACCCCTCCACTTT.

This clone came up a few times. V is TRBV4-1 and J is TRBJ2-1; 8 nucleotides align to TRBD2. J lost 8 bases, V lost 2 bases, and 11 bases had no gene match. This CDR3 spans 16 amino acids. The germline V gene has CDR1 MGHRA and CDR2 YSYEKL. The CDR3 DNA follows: TGCGCCAGCAGCCAACTCGGACTAGCCGTCGAAGATGAGCAGTTCTTC. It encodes CASSQLGLAVEDEQFF.

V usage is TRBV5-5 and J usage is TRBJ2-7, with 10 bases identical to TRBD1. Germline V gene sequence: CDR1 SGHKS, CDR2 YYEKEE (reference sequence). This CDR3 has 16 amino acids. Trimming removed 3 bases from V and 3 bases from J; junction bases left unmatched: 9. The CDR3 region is CASSYLGTGVSYEQYF. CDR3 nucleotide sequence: TGTGCCAGCAGCTACCTCGGGACAGGGGTGAGCTACGAGCAGTACTTC.

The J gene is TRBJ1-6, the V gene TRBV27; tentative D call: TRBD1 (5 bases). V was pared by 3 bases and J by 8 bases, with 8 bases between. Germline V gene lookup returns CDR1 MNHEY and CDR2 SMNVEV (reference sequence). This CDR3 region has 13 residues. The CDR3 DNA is TGTGCCAGCAGTTTGGTCAGGGATTCACCCCTCCACTTT. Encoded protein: CASSLVRDSPLHF.

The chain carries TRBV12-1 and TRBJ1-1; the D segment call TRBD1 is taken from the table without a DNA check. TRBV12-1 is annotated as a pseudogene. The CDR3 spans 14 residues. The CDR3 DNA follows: TGTGCCAGCAGCTCAAGGACAGGGAACACTGAAGCTTTCTTT. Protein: CASSSRTGNTEAFF.

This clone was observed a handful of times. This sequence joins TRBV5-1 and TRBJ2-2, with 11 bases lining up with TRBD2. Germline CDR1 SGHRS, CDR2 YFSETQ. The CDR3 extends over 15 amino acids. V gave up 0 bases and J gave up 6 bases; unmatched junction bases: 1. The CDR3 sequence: CASSLVAGGAGELFF. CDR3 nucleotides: TGCGCCAGCAGCTTGGTAGCGGGAGGGGCCGGGGAGCTGTTTTTT.

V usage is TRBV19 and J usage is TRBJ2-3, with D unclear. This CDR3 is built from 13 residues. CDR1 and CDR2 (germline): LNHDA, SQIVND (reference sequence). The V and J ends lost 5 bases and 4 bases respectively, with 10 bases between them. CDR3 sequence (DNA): TGTGCCAGTAGTGGCGACTTCCCAGATACGCAGTATTTT. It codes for CASSGDFPDTQYF.

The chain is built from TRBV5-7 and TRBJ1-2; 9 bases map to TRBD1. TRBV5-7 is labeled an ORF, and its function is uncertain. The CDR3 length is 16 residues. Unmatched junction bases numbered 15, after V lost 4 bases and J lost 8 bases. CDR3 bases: TGTGCCAGCAGCGCGGACAGGGGCCCTCCTTCGAACGGCTACACCTTC. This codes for CASSADRGPPSNGYTF.

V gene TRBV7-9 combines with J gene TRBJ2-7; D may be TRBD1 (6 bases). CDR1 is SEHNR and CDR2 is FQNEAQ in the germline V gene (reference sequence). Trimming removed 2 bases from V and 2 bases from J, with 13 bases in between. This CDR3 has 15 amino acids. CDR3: CASSLTTGTTYEQYF. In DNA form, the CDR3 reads TGTGCCAGCAGCTTAACGACAGGAACAACCTACGAGCAGTACTTC.

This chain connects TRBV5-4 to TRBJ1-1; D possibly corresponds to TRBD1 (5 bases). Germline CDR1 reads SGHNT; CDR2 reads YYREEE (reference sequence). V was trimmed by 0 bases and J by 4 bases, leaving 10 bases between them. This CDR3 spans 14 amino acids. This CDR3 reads CASSLAGRGTEAFF. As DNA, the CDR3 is TGTGCCAGCAGCTTGGCCGGGAGGGGCACTGAAGCTTTCTTT. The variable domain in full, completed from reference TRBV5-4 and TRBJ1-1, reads ETGVTQSPTHLIKTRGQQVTLRCSSQSGHNTVSWYQQALGQGPQFIFQYYREEENGRGNFPPRFSGLQFPNYSSELNVNALELDDSALYLCASSLAGRGTEAFFGQGTRLTVV.

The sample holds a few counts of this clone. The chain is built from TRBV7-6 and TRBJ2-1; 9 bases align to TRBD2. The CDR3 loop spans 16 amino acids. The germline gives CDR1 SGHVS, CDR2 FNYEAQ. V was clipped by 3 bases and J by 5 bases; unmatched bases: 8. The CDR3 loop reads CASSFVAGGPNNEQFF. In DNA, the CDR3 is TGTGCCAGCAGCTTCGTGGCGGGGGGGCCCAACAATGAGCAGTTCTTC. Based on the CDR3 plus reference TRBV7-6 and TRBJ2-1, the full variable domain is GAGVSQSPRYKVTKRGQDVALRCDPISGHVSLYWYRQALGQGPEFLTYFNYEAQQDKSGLPNDRFSAERPEGSISTLTIQRTEQRDSAMYRCASSFVAGGPNNEQFFGPGTRLTVL.

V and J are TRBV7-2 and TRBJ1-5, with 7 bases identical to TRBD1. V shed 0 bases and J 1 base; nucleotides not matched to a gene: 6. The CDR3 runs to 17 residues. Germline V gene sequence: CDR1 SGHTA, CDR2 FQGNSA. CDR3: CASSLASTGKSNQPQHF. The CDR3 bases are TGTGCCAGCAGCTTAGCCTCGACAGGGAAAAGCAATCAGCCCCAGCATTTT.

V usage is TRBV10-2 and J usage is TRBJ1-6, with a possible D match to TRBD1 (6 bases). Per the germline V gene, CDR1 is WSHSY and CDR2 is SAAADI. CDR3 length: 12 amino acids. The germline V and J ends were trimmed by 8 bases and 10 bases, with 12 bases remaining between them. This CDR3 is CASRDTGSPLHF. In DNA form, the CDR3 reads TGCGCCAGCCGGGACACGGGGTCACCCCTCCACTTT.

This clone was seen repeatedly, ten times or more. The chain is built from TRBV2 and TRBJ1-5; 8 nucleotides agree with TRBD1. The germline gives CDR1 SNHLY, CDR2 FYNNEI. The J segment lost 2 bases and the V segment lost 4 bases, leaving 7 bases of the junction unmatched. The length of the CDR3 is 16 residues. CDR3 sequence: CASSATTGGRNQPQHF. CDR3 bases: TGTGCCAGCAGTGCGACTACAGGGGGGCGCAATCAGCCCCAGCATTTT.

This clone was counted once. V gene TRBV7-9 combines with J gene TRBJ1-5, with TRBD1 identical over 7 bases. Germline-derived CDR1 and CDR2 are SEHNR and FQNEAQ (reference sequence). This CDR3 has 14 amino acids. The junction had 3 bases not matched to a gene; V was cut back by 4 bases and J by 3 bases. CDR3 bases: TGTGCCAGCAGCTCGGACAGGAACAATCAGCCCCAGCATTTT. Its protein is CASSSDRNNQPQHF.

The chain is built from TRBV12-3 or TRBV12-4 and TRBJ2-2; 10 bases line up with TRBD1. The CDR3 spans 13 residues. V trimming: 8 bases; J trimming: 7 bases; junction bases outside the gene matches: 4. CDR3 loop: CASRTGGIGELFF. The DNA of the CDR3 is TGTGCCAGCCGGACAGGGGGAATCGGGGAGCTGTTTTTT.

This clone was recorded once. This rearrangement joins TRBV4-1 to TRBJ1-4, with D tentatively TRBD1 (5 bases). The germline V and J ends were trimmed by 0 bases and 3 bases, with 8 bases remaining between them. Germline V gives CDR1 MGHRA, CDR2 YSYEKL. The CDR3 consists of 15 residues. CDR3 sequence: CASSQEGASNEKLFF. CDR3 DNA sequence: TGCGCCAGCAGCCAAGAAGGGGCCTCTAATGAAAAACTGTTTTTT.

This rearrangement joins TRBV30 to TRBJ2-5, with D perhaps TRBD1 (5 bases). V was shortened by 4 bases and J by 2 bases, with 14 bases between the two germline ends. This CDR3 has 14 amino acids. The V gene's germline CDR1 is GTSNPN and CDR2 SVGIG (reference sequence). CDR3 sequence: CAWKPDRPQETQYF. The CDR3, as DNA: TGTGCCTGGAAACCAGACAGACCTCAAGAGACCCAGTACTTC.

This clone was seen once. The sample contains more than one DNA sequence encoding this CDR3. The CDR3 region has the DNA TGTGCCAGCAGCTTGGAGTGGGGCGCAGATACGCAGTATTTT. Protein: CASSLEWGADTQYF. The gene calls are TRBV5-5 and TRBJ2-3; TRBD1 is a possible D gene (5 bases). CDR3 size: 14 residues. The V end lost 0 bases, the J end lost 4 bases, and 9 bases lay between the germline ends. In germline, CDR1 is SGHKS, CDR2 YYEKEE (reference sequence).

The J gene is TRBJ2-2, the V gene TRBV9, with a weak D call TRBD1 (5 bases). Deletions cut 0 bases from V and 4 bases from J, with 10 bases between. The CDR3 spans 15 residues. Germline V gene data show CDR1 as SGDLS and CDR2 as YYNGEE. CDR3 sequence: CASSVARVSTGELFF. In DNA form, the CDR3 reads TGTGCCAGCAGCGTAGCCAGGGTGAGCACCGGGGAGCTGTTTTTT. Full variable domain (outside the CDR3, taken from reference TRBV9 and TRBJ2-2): DSGVTQTPKHLITATGQRVTLRCSPRSGDLSVYWYQQSLDQGLQFLIQYYNGEERAKGNILERFSAQQFPDLHSELNLSSLELGDSALYFCASSVARVSTGELFFGEGSRLTVL.

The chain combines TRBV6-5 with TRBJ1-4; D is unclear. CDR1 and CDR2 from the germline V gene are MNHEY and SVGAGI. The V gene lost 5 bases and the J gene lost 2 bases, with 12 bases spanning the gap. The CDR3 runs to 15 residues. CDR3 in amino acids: CASSTRVLTNEKLFF. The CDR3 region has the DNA TGTGCCAGCAGTACCCGCGTCCTTACTAATGAAAAACTGTTTTTT.

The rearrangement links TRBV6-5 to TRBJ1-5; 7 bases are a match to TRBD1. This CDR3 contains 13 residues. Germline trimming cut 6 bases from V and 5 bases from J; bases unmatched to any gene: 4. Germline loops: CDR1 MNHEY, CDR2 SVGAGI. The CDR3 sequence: CASSSQGYQPQHF. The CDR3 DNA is TGTGCCAGCAGCTCACAGGGGTATCAGCCCCAGCATTTT.

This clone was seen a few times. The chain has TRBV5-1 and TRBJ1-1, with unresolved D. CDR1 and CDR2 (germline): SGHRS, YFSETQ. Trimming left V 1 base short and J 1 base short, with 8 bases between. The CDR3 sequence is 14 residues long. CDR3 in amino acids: CASSLRTRNTEAFF. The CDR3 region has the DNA TGCGCCAGCAGCTTGAGGACTCGGAACACTGAAGCTTTCTTT.

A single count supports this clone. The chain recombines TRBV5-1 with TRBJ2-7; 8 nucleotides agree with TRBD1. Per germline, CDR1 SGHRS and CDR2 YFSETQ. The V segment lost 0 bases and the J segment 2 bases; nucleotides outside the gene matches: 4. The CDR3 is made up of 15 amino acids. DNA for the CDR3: TGCGCCAGCAGCTTGGACAGGGGGTTTCCCTACGAGCAGTACTTC. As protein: CASSLDRGFPYEQYF.

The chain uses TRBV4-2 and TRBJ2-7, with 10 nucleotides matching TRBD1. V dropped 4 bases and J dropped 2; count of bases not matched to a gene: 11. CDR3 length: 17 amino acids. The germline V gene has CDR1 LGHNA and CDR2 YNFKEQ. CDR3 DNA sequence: TGTGCCAGCAGCCCCCACCGCTCGGGACAGGGGACCTACGAGCAGTACTTC. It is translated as CASSPHRSGQGTYEQYF.

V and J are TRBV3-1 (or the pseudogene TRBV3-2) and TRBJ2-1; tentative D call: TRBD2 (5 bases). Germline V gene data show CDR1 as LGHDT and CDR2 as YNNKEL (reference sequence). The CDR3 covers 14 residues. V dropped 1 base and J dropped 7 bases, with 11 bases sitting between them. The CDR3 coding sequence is TGTGCCAGCAGCCAAGTCTCTAGCTTAAATGAGCAGTTCTTC. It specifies CASSQVSSLNEQFF.

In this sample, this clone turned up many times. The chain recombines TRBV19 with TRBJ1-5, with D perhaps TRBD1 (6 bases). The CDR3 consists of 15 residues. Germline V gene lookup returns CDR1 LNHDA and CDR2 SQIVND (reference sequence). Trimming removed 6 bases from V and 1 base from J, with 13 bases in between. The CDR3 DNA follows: TGTGCCAGTAGATCCGCGGGGGCCAGCAATCAGCCCCAGCATTTT. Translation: CASRSAGASNQPQHF.